What follows describes a single T cell receptor (beta chain). Its antigen is unknown. No conserved phenylalanine or tryptophan ends this CDR3, so it is likely a read error. No DNA is shown, since the ends of the CDR3 on it are uncertain; the CDR3 is the one TCRdb lists. A single record per CDR3 protein comes from TCRdb applying MiXCR to the reads. The table has hundreds of thousands of distinct CDR3 sequences, about 42% seen once. The data were taken from a study of T cell repertoires in cytomegalovirus infection. Across the whole study: Through public TCR beta signatures, both CMV infection and matching HLA type were indicated. Broader study findings: Accumulated public TCR beta family frequency recognized individuals carrying CMV together with the relevant HLA.

The V gene's germline CDR1 is SNHLY and CDR2 FYNNEI. Counting both end residues, the CDR3 totals 14 amino acids. This sequence originates from a human donor in good health (CMV status not recorded). Some clones in this sample may be carry-over from other donors' samples. This rearrangement joins TRBV2 to TRBJ2-7; the D call TRBD2 from the table was never checked on the DNA. The source material was cultured PBMCs, sampled from culture after CMV antigen stimulation. The CDR3 loop reads CASSEGPRRAFSFL.